The 5 T cell receptor beta chains below come from one sample, sequenced in a study of Graves' ophthalmopathy and Graves' hyperthyroidism. Investigators amplified TCR beta CDR3 regions from RNA transcripts. HTBI primers were used in a first-round RT-PCR, which preceded a second-round multiplex PCR. TCRdb processed the multiplex PCR reads anew with MiXCR; each CDR3 protein has one entry. Of roughly 1.1 million distinct CDR3 sequences listed, 36% are singletons. Sequences were obtained from peripheral blood or thyroid tissue (not recorded which). The receptors derive from an adult man with Graves' hyperthyroidism.

This clonotype was observed many times. The chain joins TRBV20-1 to TRBJ1-2; no clear D gene. Trimming removed 0 bases from V and 4 bases from J, with 12 bases in between. Germline V lookup: CDR1 DFQATT, CDR2 SNEGSKA (reference sequence). CDR3 size: 14 residues. For the CDR3, the DNA is TGCAGTGCTAGAGATGCCAGAGCCTTCTATGGCTACACCTTC. It codes for CSARDARAFYGYTF.

Comment on this clonotype: A read error may be the cause here, since a much bigger clone is one base away. The conserved phenylalanine or tryptophan normally closing the CDR3 is absent here, so this likely arose from a read error. CDR3 in DNA: TGTGCCAGCAGCCCAGGACTAGCACCACGTTACTCCTACGAGCAGTACCTC. Translating it yields CASSPGLAPRYSYEQYL. The chain couples TRBV7-2 to TRBJ2-7; 8 nucleotides align to TRBD2. Losses at the gene ends were 5 bases for V and 0 bases for J; bases not matched to a gene: 12. The CDR3 contains 17 residues. The germline gives CDR1 SGHTA, CDR2 FQGNSA.

This clonotype was seen only a few times. This chain links TRBV20-1 with TRBJ2-7, with TRBD1 as a possible D gene (6 bases). Trimming stripped 2 bases from V and 6 bases from J, with 23 bases between. Germline values: CDR1 DFQATT, CDR2 SNEGSKA (reference sequence). The CDR3 loop spans 16 amino acids. This chain's CDR3 is CSARKQGTPLPGEQYF. The DNA of the CDR3 is TGCAGTGCTAGAAAACAGGGAACCCCCCTTCCCGGCGAGCAGTACTTC.

This clonotype was counted only a few times. A read error may account for a junction end that differs from germline. This chain connects TRBV10-3 to TRBJ1-2, with 7 positions matching TRBD1. Germline CDR1 is ENHRY and CDR2 is SYGVKD. This CDR3 spans 11 amino acids. The DNA of the CDR3 is TGTGCCATCCTCGACAGGGCCCTTCGTCACTTC. Encoded protein: CAILDRALRHF.

There are many counts of this clonotype. The chain recombines TRBV6-6 with TRBJ1-2, with a weak D call TRBD1 (5 bases). The CDR3 is 14 residues long. Deletions cut 4 bases from V and 4 bases from J, with 13 bases between. The germline gives CDR1 MNHNY, CDR2 SVGAGI (reference sequence). CDR3 nucleotide sequence: TGTGCCAGCAGTTCTCCGCAGGGATTCTATGGCTACACCTTC. The encoded protein is CASSSPQGFYGYTF.